Following are 21 T cell receptor beta chains from one sample sequenced in a study of Graves' ophthalmopathy and Graves' hyperthyroidism. From RNA, the CDR3 regions of TCR beta chains were amplified and sequenced. RT-PCR was first run with HTBI primers, then multiplex PCR in a second round. One entry per CDR3 protein results from TCRdb running MiXCR on the multiplex PCR reads. The repertoire holds around 1.1 million distinct CDR3 sequences, with 35% to 45% as singletons. The source material was peripheral blood or thyroid tissue (not recorded which). These receptors were collected from an adult man with Graves' hyperthyroidism.

In this sample, this clonotype turned up a few times. The chain recombines TRBV7-9 with TRBJ1-1, with 8 nucleotides matching TRBD1. The CDR3 is made up of 16 amino acids. Trimming cost V 5 bases and J 1 base; bases outside gene matches: 9. Germline values: CDR1 SEHNR, CDR2 FQNEAQ (reference sequence). CDR3 loop: CASSPQTGVKNTEAFF. The CDR3 DNA sequence: TGTGCCAGCAGCCCCCAGACAGGGGTGAAGAACACTGAAGCTTTCTTT.

This clonotype was counted a few times. V usage is TRBV19 and J usage is TRBJ1-1; D unresolved. The length of the CDR3 is 14 residues. Trimming removed 6 bases from V and 2 bases from J, with 13 bases in between. From germline, CDR1 is LNHDA and CDR2 SQIVND (reference sequence). The CDR3 sequence is CASSDIDPNTEAFF. The CDR3 DNA reads TGTGCCAGTAGCGACATAGATCCCAACACTGAAGCTTTCTTT.

The CDR3 loop reads CSARTGTGLYEQYF. The CDR3 DNA sequence: TGCAGTGCTAGGACAGGGACAGGGCTATATGAGCAGTACTTC. The rearrangement uses TRBV20-1 and TRBJ2-7; 9 bases map to TRBD1. V was clipped by 3 bases and J by 7 bases; unmatched bases: 10. The CDR3 runs to 14 residues. The V gene's germline CDR1 is DFQATT and CDR2 SNEGSKA (reference sequence).

V gene TRBV7-9 combines with J gene TRBJ2-7, with D uncertain. Germline V CDR1 and CDR2: SEHNR, FQNEAQ (reference sequence). This CDR3 has 14 residues. Trimming removed 1 base from V and 2 bases from J, with 9 bases in between. The CDR3 is CASSLVGLTYEQYF. The CDR3 bases are TGTGCCAGCAGCTTAGTAGGCCTCACCTACGAGCAGTACTTC.

The chain uses TRBV5-1 and TRBJ1-2; D not resolved. V dropped 6 bases and J dropped 8 bases, with 2 bases sitting between them. The CDR3 is 8 residues long. Germline assignment: CDR1 SGHRS and CDR2 YFSETQ. The CDR3 nucleotides read TGCGCCAGCAAGGGCTACACCTTC. Translating it yields CASKGYTF.

This clonotype came up many times. The J gene is TRBJ1-1, the V gene TRBV5-6, with 7 nucleotides matching TRBD1. Germline lookup yields CDR1 SGHDT and CDR2 YYEEEE. V was clipped by 1 base and J by 3 bases; unmatched bases: 3. The CDR3 has 14 residues. The CDR3, as DNA: TGTGCCAGCAGCTTGCCAGGGGGGGACACTGAAGCTTTCTTT. Protein sequence: CASSLPGGDTEAFF. Combining the CDR3 with reference TRBV5-6 and TRBJ1-1 gives the whole variable domain DAGVTQSPTHLIKTRGQQVTLRCSPKSGHDTVSWYQQALGQGPQFIFQYYEEEERQRGNFPDRFSGHQFPNYSSELNVNALLLGDSALYLCASSLPGGDTEAFFGQGTRLTVV.

This clonotype was detected ten times or more. The CDR3 is CASSVDSGELFF. The CDR3, as DNA: TGTGCCAGCAGCGTAGACAGCGGGGAGCTGTTTTTT. The chain joins TRBV9 to TRBJ2-2; D ambiguous. V lost 0 bases to trimming and J lost 7 bases, with 4 bases between them. The CDR3 runs 12 residues. Germline CDR1 reads SGDLS; CDR2 reads YYNGEE. Filled out from reference TRBV9 and TRBJ2-2, the complete variable domain reads DSGVTQTPKHLITATGQRVTLRCSPRSGDLSVYWYQQSLDQGLQFLIQYYNGEERAKGNILERFSAQQFPDLHSELNLSSLELGDSALYFCASSVDSGELFFGEGSRLTVL.

V usage is TRBV30 and J usage is TRBJ2-7; D is possibly TRBD2 (5 bases). Germline-derived CDR1 and CDR2 are GTSNPN and SVGIG (reference sequence). V dropped 4 bases and J dropped 3 bases, with 13 bases sitting between them. The CDR3 loop spans 13 amino acids. CDR3 bases: TGTGCCTGGATAGCGAATAGCCGCTACGAGCAGTACTTC. It specifies CAWIANSRYEQYF.

This clonotype has at least ten counts. The chain employs TRBV11-1 and TRBJ2-6, with D possibly matching TRBD2 (5 bases). Germline-derived CDR1 and CDR2 are SGHAT and FQDESV (reference sequence). The V and J ends lost 5 bases and 2 bases respectively, with 10 bases between them. The CDR3 consists of 15 residues. CDR3 residues: CASSALGTGANVLTF. As DNA, the CDR3 is TGTGCCAGCAGCGCCCTCGGGACTGGGGCCAACGTCCTGACTTTC.

The chain employs TRBV5-4 and TRBJ1-2; maybe TRBD1 (5 bases). This CDR3 contains 15 residues. Trimming removed 3 bases at V and 3 bases at J, with 15 bases between. From germline, CDR1 is SGHNT and CDR2 YYREEE (reference sequence). The CDR3 sequence: CASSWGRGYHYGYTF. CDR3 bases: TGTGCCAGCAGCTGGGGGAGGGGTTACCACTATGGCTACACCTTC. Supplemented by reference TRBV5-4 and TRBJ1-2, the full variable domain reads ETGVTQSPTHLIKTRGQQVTLRCSSQSGHNTVSWYQQALGQGPQFIFQYYREEENGRGNFPPRFSGLQFPNYSSELNVNALELDDSALYLCASSWGRGYHYGYTFGSGTRLTVV.

This rearrangement joins TRBV25-1 to TRBJ1-1, with D hard to call. Germline V gene lookup returns CDR1 MGHDK and CDR2 SYGVNS. The CDR3 runs to 11 residues. V was clipped by 6 bases and J by 4 bases, with 6 bases between them. The CDR3 is CASRGPTEAFF. CDR3 coding DNA: TGTGCCAGCAGAGGGCCCACTGAAGCTTTCTTT.

This clonotype was observed at least ten times. The rearrangement links TRBV10-2 to TRBJ1-6; 8 bases match TRBD1. CDR1 WSHSY and CDR2 SAAADI come from the germline V gene. The CDR3 runs 14 residues. The ends lost 5 bases at V and 7 bases at J; junction bases unmatched: 4. The CDR3: CASSSQGANSPLHF. In DNA, the CDR3 is TGCGCCAGCAGTTCGCAGGGGGCCAATTCACCCCTCCACTTT.

The chain couples TRBV10-3 to TRBJ1-6; D is unresolved. In germline, CDR1 is ENHRY, CDR2 SYGVKD. The CDR3 length is 12 residues. The V end was cut by 5 bases, the J end by 10 bases, with 9 bases between. The CDR3 DNA reads as TGTGCCATCAGTTGCATTGGGTCACCCCTCCACTTT. It encodes CAISCIGSPLHF.

Details on this clonotype: This may be a read error: a much more frequent sequence differs by one nucleotide. The chain is built from TRBV7-2 and TRBJ1-1; D perhaps matches TRBD1 (6 bases). V lost 5 bases and J 6 bases, leaving 16 bases between the germline ends. The CDR3 spans 14 residues. The germline CDR1 and CDR2 sequences are SGHTA and FQGNSA. The CDR3 sequence: CASSPWDGGPEAFF. The CDR3 nucleotides read TGTGCCAGCAGCCCGTGGGACGGGGGCCCTGAAGCTTTCTTT.

The sample holds many counts of this clonotype. The CDR3 reads CATSRLDGFQETQYF. As DNA, the CDR3 is TGTGCCACCAGCAGATTGGACGGTTTTCAAGAGACCCAGTACTTC. The chain recombines TRBV15 with TRBJ2-5; D gene ambiguous. Trimming removed 2 bases from V and 2 bases from J, with 12 bases in between. CDR1 is LNHNV and CDR2 is YYDKDF in the germline V gene (reference sequence). The CDR3 is 15 amino acids.

This clonotype was observed at least ten times. The J gene is TRBJ2-7, the V gene TRBV5-6, with a weak D call TRBD1 (5 bases). The CDR3 has 14 residues. Trimming took 4 bases from V and 5 from J, leaving 16 bases between them. Germline V CDR1 and CDR2: SGHDT, YYEEEE. CDR3 loop: CASSPLEQVNEQYF. DNA of the CDR3: TGTGCCAGCAGCCCCCTCGAACAGGTGAACGAGCAGTACTTC.

This clonotype was detected ten times or more. This chain joins TRBV11-2 and TRBJ2-7; D unclear. This CDR3 is 13 amino acids long. V was cut by 3 bases and J by 2 bases, with 8 bases left in between. Germline V gene lookup returns CDR1 SGHAT and CDR2 FQNNGV. In DNA, the CDR3 is TGTGCCAGCAGCTTGGGTGAGGCCTACGAGCAGTACTTC. Translated, it gives CASSLGEAYEQYF.

This chain links TRBV10-3 with TRBJ1-4; weak D call: TRBD1 (5 bases). This CDR3 has 16 residues. V was trimmed by 4 bases and J by 0 bases, leaving 12 bases between them. From germline, CDR1 is ENHRY and CDR2 SYGVKD. Here the CDR3 DNA reads TGTGCCATCAGTGCACCTCCAGGGTCAACTAATGAAAAACTGTTTTTT. Its translation is CAISAPPGSTNEKLFF.

This chain uses TRBV5-6 with TRBJ2-7; 9 nucleotides align to TRBD1. CDR3 length: 13 residues. Unmatched junction bases numbered 1, after V lost 0 bases and J lost 6 bases. Germline CDR1 SGHDT, CDR2 YYEEEE. DNA of the CDR3: TGTGCCAGCAGCTTGGCGGGACAGGGCGAGCAGTACTTC. This encodes CASSLAGQGEQYF.

The chain carries TRBV7-6 and TRBJ2-7; TRBD2 aligns across 10 bases. The CDR3 consists of 16 residues. Germline CDR1 and CDR2: SGHVS and FNYEAQ. Unmatched junction bases numbered 12, after V lost 5 bases and J lost 5 bases. The CDR3, as DNA: TGTGCCAGCAGCCTGGAAGCGGGAGGGCCTCAGGACGAGCAGTACTTC. Amino acid sequence: CASSLEAGGPQDEQYF. Filled out from reference TRBV7-6 and TRBJ2-7, the complete variable domain reads GAGVSQSPRYKVTKRGQDVALRCDPISGHVSLYWYRQALGQGPEFLTYFNYEAQQDKSGLPNDRFSAERPEGSISTLTIQRTEQRDSAMYRCASSLEAGGPQDEQYFGPGTRLTVT.

V and J are TRBV10-3 and TRBJ2-7; TRBD2 matches at 8 bases. The CDR3 totals 12 residues. Germline V gene sequence: CDR1 ENHRY, CDR2 SYGVKD. J was trimmed by 3 bases and V by 11 bases; bases with no gene match: 6. The CDR3 spells CACSAGGYEQYF. The DNA of the CDR3 is TGTGCCTGCAGTGCGGGGGGCTACGAGCAGTACTTC.